This T cell receptor beta chain was identified during a study of OX40 agonist ivuxolimab in advanced cancers. About the study: Patients got intravenous ivuxolimab at 0.01 to 10 mg/kg every 2 weeks.

CDR1 MGHDK and CDR2 SYGVNS come from the germline V gene. Between the trimmed V and J ends, which lost 4 bases and 2 bases, there was a span of 13 bases. This CDR3 contains 15 residues. The method was immunoSEQ multiplex PCR; TCRdb's version includes in-frame clones alone and lacks a portion of them. The data show tens of thousands of clones, approximately 89% seen once. The sequencing here drew on CD4+ or CD8+ T cells sorted from blood, taken in a trial of the OX40 agonist ivuxolimab. The chain uses TRBV25-1 and TRBJ2-3; no definite D call. This sequence was found in an adult with an advanced solid tumor such as melanoma, head and neck, liver or kidney cancer. The CDR3, as DNA: TGTGCCAGCAGTGGACTCCTGTTACTCACAGATACGCAGTATTTT. Amino acids: CASSGLLLLTDTQYF.